This T cell receptor beta chain was profiled in a study of blood T cell repertoires in COVID-19. Turning to the study itself: PBMCs, B-cell-depleted T cells, or T cells provided the cDNA or gDNA that made up the material.

Looked up from germline, CDR1 is MNHNY and CDR2 is SVGAGI (reference sequence). This CDR3 contains 15 residues. V gave up 2 bases and J gave up 3 bases, with 13 bases separating them. Per the original data handling: Quantification of nucleated cells was approximated via reference gene primer amplification. Clones were sequenced by immunoSEQ multiplex PCR, and TCRdb holds only the in-frame ones, with some missing. The V and J calls and clone size are taken from that table; D and trimming were inferred from the DNA. The sample carries some 260,000 clones, around nine tenths recorded once. This TCR was sampled from a woman aged 40 to 50 who had recovered from COVID-19. Sequenced sample: peripheral blood. This chain links TRBV6-6 with TRBJ1-2; D gene uncertain. CDR3 loop: CASSYEAQGYYGYTF. CDR3 sequence (DNA): TGTGCCAGCAGTTACGAGGCGCAAGGTTACTATGGCTACACCTTC.